The 17 T cell receptor beta chains presented below share a single source sample, sequenced in a study of T cell repertoires in aging, cancer and after chemotherapy. The template was genomic DNA from peripheral blood, not RNA. TRB rearrangements spanning V, D and J were amplified using mixed TRB-A/B primers. Using its own MiXCR run on the multiplex PCR reads, TCRdb lists one record per CDR3 protein. The sample includes roughly 2,000 distinct CDR3 sequences, 15% to 25% seen only once; the top ten take 20% to 25%. Sample: blood. Source of these receptors: a human donor with a solid tumor.

By share, this clonotype ranks as medium-sized. V is TRBV19 and J is TRBJ2-3; 10 bases map to TRBD2. There are 15 residues in the CDR3. Trimming removed 4 bases from V and 5 bases from J; junction bases left unmatched: 6. Per germline, CDR1 LNHDA and CDR2 SQIVND (reference sequence). The CDR3 region is CASSRASGSIDTQYF. The CDR3 DNA follows: TGTGCCAGTAGTAGGGCTAGCGGGAGTATAGATACGCAGTATTTT.

CDR3 bases: TGTGCCAGCACCTCGTTGGACAGGTCGGAACTTGGCTACACCTTC. Amino acids: CASTSLDRSELGYTF. The chain carries TRBV5-6 and TRBJ1-2, with 7 bases matching TRBD1. With V trimmed by 6 bases and J by 7 bases, 15 bases remained unmatched. CDR1 is SGHDT and CDR2 is YYEEEE in the germline V gene. CDR3 length: 15 amino acids. The full variable domain, with the rest looked up from reference TRBV5-6 and TRBJ1-2, is DAGVTQSPTHLIKTRGQQVTLRCSPKSGHDTVSWYQQALGQGPQFIFQYYEEEERQRGNFPDRFSGHQFPNYSSELNVNALLLGDSALYLCASTSLDRSELGYTFGSGTRLTVV.

This clonotype is termed medium-sized. The gene calls are TRBV24-1 and TRBJ1-2; possibly TRBD1 for D (6 bases). V was cut by 3 bases and J by 2 bases, with 9 bases left in between. CDR3 length equals 14 residues. Germline CDR1 and CDR2: KGHDR and SFDVKD. CDR3: CATSDAQGNYGYTF. The CDR3 DNA is TGTGCCACCAGTGATGCGCAGGGGAACTATGGCTACACCTTC.

The chain couples TRBV2 to TRBJ2-5; D not certain. Germline V gene sequence: CDR1 SNHLY, CDR2 FYNNEI. V gave up 8 bases and J gave up 2 bases, with 9 bases separating them. The CDR3 is 12 amino acids. CDR3 coding DNA: TGTGCCAGCCTGAATCAACAAGAGACCCAGTACTTC. Translated, it gives CASLNQQETQYF.

This clonotype rates as large (0.1 to 1%). The V call is TRBV19, the J call TRBJ1-5; D possibly corresponds to TRBD1 (6 bases). Trimming shortened V by 8 bases and J by 2 bases, and 16 bases separated the two germline ends. Germline lookup yields CDR1 LNHDA and CDR2 SQIVND (reference sequence). The CDR3 runs 15 residues. CDR3 coding DNA: TGTGCCAGTGACGGCAGGGGCGGGGGCAATCAGCCCCAGCATTTT. As protein: CASDGRGGGNQPQHF.

This clonotype was picked up a small number of times. The V call is TRBV20-1, the J call TRBJ1-3; D gene unclear. V lost 1 base and J lost 1, with 8 bases in between. This CDR3 has 14 amino acids. Germline lookup yields CDR1 DFQATT and CDR2 SNEGSKA (reference sequence). CDR3 in DNA: TGCAGTGCTAGAGTTGGGGTATCTGGAAACACCATATATTTT. This sequence encodes CSARVGVSGNTIYF.

This clonotype rates as medium-sized. V gene TRBV14 combines with J gene TRBJ1-6; D remains unclear. The V gene lost 0 bases and the J gene lost 11 bases, with 8 bases spanning the gap. The CDR3 is made up of 13 amino acids. Germline V gives CDR1 SGHDN, CDR2 FVKESK. The CDR3 DNA follows: TGTGCCAGCAGCCAAGATCCGTCGACACCCCTCCACTTT. The encoded protein is CASSQDPSTPLHF.

A note on this clonotype: A much more abundant neighbour one base away suggests this may be a read error. The V gene is TRBV27, the J gene TRBJ1-1; TRBD1 is a possible D gene (6 bases). The CDR3 length is 14 residues. The germline V gene encodes CDR1 MNHEY and CDR2 SMNVEV (reference sequence). The ends were cut back, 5 bases at V and 11 bases at J, with 21 bases in the middle. The CDR3 DNA sequence: TGTGCCAGCAGTCACTTAGGGGGGACGGCGTGGGCTTTCTTT. Amino acids: CASSHLGGTAWAFF.

The chain links TRBV2 to TRBJ1-6; D remains unclear. The CDR3 is made up of 16 amino acids. Germline V gene sequence: CDR1 SNHLY, CDR2 FYNNEI. V was pared by 2 bases and J by 0 bases, with 8 bases between. CDR3 DNA sequence: TGTGCCAGCAGTGAATCGAGGAGCTCCTATAATTCACCCCTCCACTTT. Residues: CASSESRSSYNSPLHF. The variable domain in full, with the rest retrieved from reference TRBV2 and TRBJ1-6, is EPEVTQTPSHQVTQMGQEVILRCVPISNHLYFYWYRQILGQKVEFLVSFYNNEISEKSEIFDDQFSVERPDGSNFTLKIRSTKLEDSAMYFCASSESRSSYNSPLHFGNGTRLTVT.

By frequency in the sample, this clonotype is medium-sized. The chain recombines TRBV20-1 with TRBJ2-5, with a tentative D call TRBD1 (5 bases). The germline V and J ends were trimmed by 5 bases and 4 bases, with 14 bases remaining between them. CDR1 is DFQATT and CDR2 is SNEGSKA in the germline V gene (reference sequence). The CDR3 contains 13 residues. CDR3 DNA: TGCAGTGCTTCAAGGGGTGTAGGAGAGACCCAGTACTTC. Translation: CSASRGVGETQYF.

By share of the sample, this clonotype is medium-sized. The chain is built from TRBV19 and TRBJ1-2, with 8 positions matching TRBD1. The CDR3 sequence is 13 residues long. J gave up 6 bases and V 5 bases, and 5 bases lay outside the gene matches. Germline V gene sequence: CDR1 LNHDA, CDR2 SQIVND (reference sequence). The CDR3 is CASSSTDRDGYTF. Here the CDR3 DNA reads TGTGCCAGTAGTTCAACGGACAGGGATGGCTACACCTTC.

This clonotype is termed medium-sized. The chain couples TRBV6-5 to TRBJ1-1; 10 bases fit TRBD1. Germline V gene sequence: CDR1 MNHEY, CDR2 SVGAGI. CDR3 size: 15 residues. The V segment lost 1 base and the J segment 6 bases; nucleotides outside the gene matches: 5. The CDR3 reads CASSYLGQGTAEAFF. CDR3 bases: TGTGCCAGCAGTTACTTGGGACAGGGGACGGCTGAAGCTTTCTTT.

The V and J genes are TRBV11-1 and TRBJ2-7; TRBD2 is a possible D gene (5 bases). Germline CDR1 and CDR2: SGHAT and FQDESV (reference sequence). This CDR3 is 19 amino acids long. Trimming took off 3 bases at V and 0 bases at J, with 24 bases between the two ends. The CDR3 protein is CASSFGPISLAGSSYEQYF. CDR3 nucleotide sequence: TGTGCCAGCAGCTTCGGCCCAATCTCACTGGCGGGTAGCTCCTACGAGCAGTACTTC.

Within the sample, this clonotype is medium-sized. The chain links TRBV10-3 to TRBJ2-1; D possibly corresponds to TRBD2 (5 bases). The CDR3 is 18 amino acids. V lost 0 bases and J lost 3, with 18 bases in between. Germline V CDR1 and CDR2: ENHRY, SYGVKD. The CDR3 is CAISESGGLPPNYNEQFF. CDR3 nucleotides: TGTGCCATCAGTGAGTCGGGCGGGCTACCCCCTAACTACAATGAGCAGTTCTTC.

Comments on this clonotype: This sequence may be a read error, since a much larger clone differs from it by one base. The gene calls are TRBV20-1 and TRBJ1-2; perhaps TRBD1 as D (5 bases). The CDR3 totals 11 residues. Germline V gene lookup returns CDR1 DFQATT and CDR2 SNEGSKA (reference sequence). The V gene lost 2 bases and the J gene lost 6 bases, with 7 bases spanning the gap. In DNA, the CDR3 is TGCAGTGCTAGATCAGGGAATGGCTACACCTTC. It translates to CSARSGNGYTF.

By sample fraction, this clonotype is medium-sized. The CDR3 nucleotides are TGCAGTGCTAGAGCTTTGAGGGGCCTCTTTAACTATGGCTACACCTTC. Its translation is CSARALRGLFNYGYTF. This chain joins TRBV20-1 and TRBJ1-2, with D possibly being TRBD1 (5 bases). There are 16 residues in the CDR3. Germline CDR1 is DFQATT and CDR2 is SNEGSKA (reference sequence). Trimming left V 1 base short and J 1 base short, with 16 bases between.

This clonotype is judged medium-sized. This rearrangement joins TRBV18 to TRBJ2-3; no clear D gene. The V end lost 3 bases, the J end lost 2 bases, and 0 bases lay between the germline ends. Per germline, CDR1 KGHSH and CDR2 LQKENI. This CDR3 region has 11 residues. The CDR3 coding sequence is TGTGCCAGCTCACCCACAGATACGCAGTATTTT. Encoded protein: CASSPTDTQYF.